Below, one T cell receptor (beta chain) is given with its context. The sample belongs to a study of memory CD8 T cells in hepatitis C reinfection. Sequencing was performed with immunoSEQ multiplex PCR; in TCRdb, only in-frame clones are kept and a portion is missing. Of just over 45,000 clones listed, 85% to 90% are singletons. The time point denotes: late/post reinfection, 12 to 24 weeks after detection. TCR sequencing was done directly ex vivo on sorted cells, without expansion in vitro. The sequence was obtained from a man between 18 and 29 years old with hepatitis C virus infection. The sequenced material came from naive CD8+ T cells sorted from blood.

CDR3: CASSLKGQGLNTEAFF. Written as DNA, the CDR3 is TGTGCCAGCAGTTTAAAGGGACAAGGGTTAAACACTGAAGCTTTCTTT. This sequence joins TRBV13 and TRBJ1-1; TRBD1 might be the D (6 bases). Germline CDR1 is PRHDT and CDR2 is FYEKMQ (reference sequence). Trimming removed 6 bases from V and 2 bases from J, with 19 bases in between. CDR3 length: 16 amino acids.